Listed below are T cell receptor beta chains from one sample, sequenced in a study of OX40 agonist ivuxolimab in advanced cancers. This table comes from immunoSEQ multiplex PCR, and its TCRdb copy is limited to in-frame clones, with some not included. Among roughly 25,000 clones listed, about three quarters were seen once. The material sequenced was CD4+ or CD8+ T cells sorted from blood, taken in a trial of the OX40 agonist ivuxolimab. These receptors all come from an adult with an advanced solid tumor such as melanoma, head and neck, liver or kidney cancer. Both conserved end residues are trimmed from each CDR3. Each record gives: J gene, V gene, CDR3 protein.

j_gene: TRBJ2-1; v_gene: TRBV6-1; CDR3aa: ASRELAGVVNEQF
j_gene: TRBJ2-1; v_gene: TRBV28; CDR3aa: ASSLSTRGGNEQF
j_gene: TRBJ2-2; v_gene: TRBV5-1; CDR3aa: ASSDRGTFSYGELF
j_gene: TRBJ2-3; v_gene: TRBV5-1; CDR3aa: ASSPGGGTLTDTQY
j_gene: TRBJ2-5; v_gene: TRBV6-5; CDR3aa: ASSYSSGSRASQY
j_gene: TRBJ2-1; v_gene: TRBV4-2; CDR3aa: ASSSRESSLHNEQF
j_gene: TRBJ2-5; v_gene: TRBV5-4; CDR3aa: ASSPADRATETQY
j_gene: TRBJ1-1; v_gene: TRBV7-2; CDR3aa: ASSLGGTVNTEAF
j_gene: TRBJ1-1; v_gene: TRBV30; CDR3aa: AWGVDGGNTEAF
j_gene: TRBJ2-1; v_gene: TRBV5-1; CDR3aa: ASSPGLAGADEQF
j_gene: TRBJ1-6; v_gene: TRBV9; CDR3aa: ASSVGVSGLGSPLH
j_gene: TRBJ1-1; v_gene: TRBV7-9; CDR3aa: ASSLKGRGLEAF
j_gene: TRBJ2-5; v_gene: TRBV10-1; CDR3aa: ASSDQPGTQETQY
j_gene: TRBJ2-1; v_gene: TRBV2; CDR3aa: ASSERLVYEQF
j_gene: TRBJ2-7; v_gene: TRBV9; CDR3aa: ASSVSGTGGEQY
j_gene: TRBJ2-5; v_gene: TRBV14; CDR3aa: ASSQEEGRTQY
j_gene: TRBJ1-6; v_gene: TRBV2; CDR3aa: ASREQGSYNSPLH
j_gene: TRBJ2-3; v_gene: TRBV30; CDR3aa: AWILDGDTQY
j_gene: TRBJ1-1; v_gene: TRBV6-5; CDR3aa: ASSIRKVDTEAF
j_gene: TRBJ1-5; v_gene: TRBV28; CDR3aa: ASTPAGQGINQPQH
j_gene: TRBJ2-5; v_gene: TRBV15; CDR3aa: ATSRDPASLSKY
j_gene: TRBJ1-6; v_gene: TRBV10-3; CDR3aa: ATQGSRNNSPLH
j_gene: TRBJ2-7; v_gene: TRBV11-3; CDR3aa: ASSLLCSSEQY
j_gene: TRBJ2-1; v_gene: TRBV30; CDR3aa: AWRSGGGWGFGYNEQF
j_gene: TRBJ2-2; v_gene: TRBV7-2; CDR3aa: ASSLLAAEGTGELF
j_gene: TRBJ2-7; v_gene: TRBV7-8; CDR3aa: ASSLDRGDEQY
j_gene: TRBJ2-4; v_gene: TRBV28; CDR3aa: ASSLVALLAKNIQY
j_gene: TRBJ1-4; v_gene: TRBV27; CDR3aa: ASSLLTDLNEKLF
j_gene: TRBJ2-7; v_gene: TRBV14; CDR3aa: ASSLQGFSGYEQY
j_gene: TRBJ1-2; v_gene: TRBV18; CDR3aa: ASSPKEGVGYT
j_gene: TRBJ1-3; v_gene: TRBV5-1; CDR3aa: ASSLGGEGTGNTIY
j_gene: TRBJ2-6; v_gene: TRBV10-3; CDR3aa: AQRDSGANVLT
j_gene: TRBJ2-2; v_gene: TRBV18; CDR3aa: ASSPPPTGELF
j_gene: TRBJ2-3; v_gene: TRBV16; CDR3aa: ASSPFTDTQY
j_gene: TRBJ1-5; v_gene: TRBV6-5; CDR3aa: ASSPLGFGNQPQH
j_gene: TRBJ2-1; v_gene: TRBV7-3; CDR3aa: ASSPPGTSLNEQF
j_gene: TRBJ2-1; v_gene: TRBV28; CDR3aa: ASSLTPHWNEQF
j_gene: TRBJ2-7; v_gene: TRBV6-5; CDR3aa: ASRWAEGEQY
j_gene: TRBJ2-7; v_gene: TRBV6-4; CDR3aa: ASSDSRSLAGGPMSYEQY
j_gene: TRBJ1-1; v_gene: TRBV19; CDR3aa: ASSNGQGGTEAF
j_gene: TRBJ1-1; v_gene: TRBV20-1; CDR3aa: SADGRTEAF
j_gene: TRBJ1-5; v_gene: TRBV6-1; CDR3aa: ASSEATASQPQH
j_gene: TRBJ2-2; v_gene: TRBV4-3; CDR3aa: ASSQGHTGELF
j_gene: TRBJ1-3; v_gene: TRBV5-6; CDR3aa: ASSLERFSGNTIY
j_gene: TRBJ2-2; v_gene: TRBV6-6; CDR3aa: AIRPGTETGELF
j_gene: TRBJ2-7; v_gene: TRBV5-4; CDR3aa: ASSLPGQGVHEQY
j_gene: TRBJ1-4; v_gene: TRBV5-1; CDR3aa: ASSSGTPYEKLF
j_gene: TRBJ2-7; v_gene: TRBV20-1; CDR3aa: SAAAYEQY
j_gene: TRBJ2-5; v_gene: TRBV12-5; CDR3aa: ASGLVWARFKETQY
j_gene: TRBJ2-7; v_gene: TRBV15; CDR3aa: ATSRAGTRFYEQY
j_gene: TRBJ2-7; v_gene: TRBV5-8; CDR3aa: ASSQASGVYEQY
j_gene: TRBJ1-5; v_gene: TRBV7-3; CDR3aa: ASSSTANQPQH
j_gene: TRBJ2-7; v_gene: TRBV18; CDR3aa: ASSQTSGTSYEQY
j_gene: TRBJ1-5; v_gene: TRBV2; CDR3aa: ASSRGLSNQPQH
j_gene: TRBJ1-1; v_gene: TRBV21-1; CDR3aa: ASSISPTGQKAEAF
j_gene: TRBJ2-7; v_gene: TRBV6-5; CDR3aa: ASSYHRASYEQY
j_gene: TRBJ2-7; v_gene: TRBV7-2; CDR3aa: ASSSTGGGEQY
j_gene: TRBJ1-2; v_gene: TRBV11-2; CDR3aa: ASSTDLGQGTFYGYT